This TCR beta chain derives from a study of cytomegalovirus exposure and HLA in healthy donors. Study background: One earlier analysis, a look at 150 million to 200 million T cells, found fewer than 140 million unique TCR beta sequences.

13 Jbeta primers and 60 Vbeta primers were used for the PCR. Repertoires were generated with immunoSEQ multiplex PCR, while TCRdb's copy carries only in-frame clones and drops some. The data hold tens of thousands of clones, with approximately 71% observed a single time. The ends were cut back, 6 bases at V and 4 bases at J, with 12 bases in the middle. The CDR3 consists of 13 residues. Germline loops: CDR1 MNHEY, CDR2 SVGAGI. The sequencing sample was made of PBMCs. The chain employs TRBV6-5 and TRBJ1-2; D perhaps matches TRBD1 (6 bases). This receptor was obtained from a man aged 45-65 years in good health and CMV-seronegative. CDR3 bases: TGTGCCAGCAGGCCCGACAGGTCCTATGGCTACACCTTC. Translated: CASRPDRSYGYTF.